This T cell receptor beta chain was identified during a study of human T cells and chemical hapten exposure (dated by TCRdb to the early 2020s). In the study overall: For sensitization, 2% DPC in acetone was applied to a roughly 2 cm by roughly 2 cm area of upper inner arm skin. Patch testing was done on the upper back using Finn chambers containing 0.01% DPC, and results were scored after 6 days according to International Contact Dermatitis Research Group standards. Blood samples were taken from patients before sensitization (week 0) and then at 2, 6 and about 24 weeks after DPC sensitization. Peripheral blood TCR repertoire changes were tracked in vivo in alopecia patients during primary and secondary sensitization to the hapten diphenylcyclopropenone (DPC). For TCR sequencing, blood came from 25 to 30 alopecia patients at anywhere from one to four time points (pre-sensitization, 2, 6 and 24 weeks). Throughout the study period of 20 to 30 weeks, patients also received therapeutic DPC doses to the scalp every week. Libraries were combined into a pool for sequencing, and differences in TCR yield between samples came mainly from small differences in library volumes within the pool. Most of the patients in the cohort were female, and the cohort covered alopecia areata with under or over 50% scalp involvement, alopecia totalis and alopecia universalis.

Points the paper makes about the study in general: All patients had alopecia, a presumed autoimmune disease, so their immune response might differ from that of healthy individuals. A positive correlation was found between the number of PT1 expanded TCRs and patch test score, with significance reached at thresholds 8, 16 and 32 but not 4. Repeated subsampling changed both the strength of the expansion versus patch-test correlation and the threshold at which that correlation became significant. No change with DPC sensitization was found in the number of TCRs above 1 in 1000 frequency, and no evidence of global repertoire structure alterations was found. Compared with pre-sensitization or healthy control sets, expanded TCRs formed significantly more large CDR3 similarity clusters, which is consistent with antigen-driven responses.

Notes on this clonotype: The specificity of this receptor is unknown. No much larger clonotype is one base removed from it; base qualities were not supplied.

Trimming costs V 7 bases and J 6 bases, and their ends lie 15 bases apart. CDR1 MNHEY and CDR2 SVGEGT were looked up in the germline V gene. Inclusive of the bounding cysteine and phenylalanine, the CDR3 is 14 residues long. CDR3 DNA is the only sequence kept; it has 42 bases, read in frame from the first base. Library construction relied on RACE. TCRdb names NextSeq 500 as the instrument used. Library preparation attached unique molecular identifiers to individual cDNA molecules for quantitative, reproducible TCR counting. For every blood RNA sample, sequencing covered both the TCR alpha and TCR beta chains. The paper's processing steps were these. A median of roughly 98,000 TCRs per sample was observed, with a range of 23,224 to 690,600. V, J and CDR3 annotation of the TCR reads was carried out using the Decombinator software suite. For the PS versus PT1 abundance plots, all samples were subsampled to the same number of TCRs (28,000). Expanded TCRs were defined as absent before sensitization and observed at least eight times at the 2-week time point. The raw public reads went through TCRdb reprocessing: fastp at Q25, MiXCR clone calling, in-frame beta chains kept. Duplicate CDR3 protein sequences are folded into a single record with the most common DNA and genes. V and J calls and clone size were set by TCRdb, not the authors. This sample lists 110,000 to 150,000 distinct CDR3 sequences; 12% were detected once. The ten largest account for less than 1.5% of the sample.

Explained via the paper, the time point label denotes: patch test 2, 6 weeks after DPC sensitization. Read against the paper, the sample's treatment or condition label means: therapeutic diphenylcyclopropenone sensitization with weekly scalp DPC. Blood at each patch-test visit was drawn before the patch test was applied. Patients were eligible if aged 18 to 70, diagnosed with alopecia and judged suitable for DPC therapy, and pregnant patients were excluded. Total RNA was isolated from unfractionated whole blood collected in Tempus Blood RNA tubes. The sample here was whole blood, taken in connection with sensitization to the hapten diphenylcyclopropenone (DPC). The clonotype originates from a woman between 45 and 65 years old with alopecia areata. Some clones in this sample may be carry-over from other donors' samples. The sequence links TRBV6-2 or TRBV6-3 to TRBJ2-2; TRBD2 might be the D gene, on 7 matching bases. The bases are TGTGCCAGCATCTTTGCGGGGGCGGCCGGGGAGCTGTTTTTT. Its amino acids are CASIFAGAAGELFF.